The 10 T cell receptor beta chains below all came from one sample that was sequenced in a study of T-cell reconstitution after alpha-beta-depleted transplantation in children. Construction of the TCRbeta library involved unique molecular identifiers. TCRdb reanalysed the PCR reads using MiXCR and keeps one entry per CDR3 protein. The sample holds tens of thousands of distinct CDR3 sequences, approximately 11% seen once. The sample consisted of PBMCs from the stem cell graft donor, taken from the stem cell graft. Receptors were obtained from a human donor who donated a stem cell graft to a child with chronic granulomatous disease.

This clonotype was found many times. The chain joins TRBV3-1 to TRBJ2-7; D remains unclear. Germline V lookup: CDR1 LGHDT, CDR2 YNNKEL (reference sequence). The CDR3 sequence is 15 residues long. The ends were cut back, 3 bases at V and 0 bases at J, with 12 bases in the middle. In DNA, the CDR3 is TGTGCCAGCAGCCAGCCTTCGGGCAGCTCCTACGAGCAGTACTTC. As protein: CASSQPSGSSYEQYF.

The chain has TRBV19 and TRBJ1-1; 10 positions match TRBD1. Per germline, CDR1 LNHDA and CDR2 SQIVND (reference sequence). V lost 7 bases and J lost 3; bases outside the gene matches: 17. The CDR3 spans 18 residues. CDR3 region: CASTDSRDRGLRYTEAFF. The CDR3 bases are TGTGCCAGTACCGACTCCCGGGACAGGGGTCTTCGGTACACTGAAGCTTTCTTT.

This clonotype came up many times. The chain uses TRBV6-5 and TRBJ2-2; D is unclear. The length of the CDR3 is 15 residues. CDR1 is MNHEY, CDR2 SVGAGI, per germline. Trimming shortened V by 0 bases and J by 2 bases, and 7 bases separated the two germline ends. The DNA for the CDR3 is TGTGCCAGCAGTTACTCTAAGAGTAACACCGGGGAGCTGTTTTTT. The encoded protein is CASSYSKSNTGELFF.

This clonotype has a count of ten or more. The genes are TRBV6-5 and TRBJ1-1; D gene uncertain. V was pared by 6 bases and J by 1 base, with 15 bases between. Germline-derived CDR1 and CDR2 are MNHEY and SVGAGI. CDR3 length: 15 residues. CDR3 sequence reads: CASSIATGKNTEAFF. The CDR3 DNA reads as TGTGCCAGCAGCATAGCGACGGGGAAGAACACTGAAGCTTTCTTT.

This clonotype was seen at least ten times. This chain links TRBV7-9 with TRBJ2-1, with D tentatively TRBD2 (6 bases). In germline, CDR1 is SEHNR, CDR2 FQNEAQ (reference sequence). The CDR3 spans 19 residues. Trimming pared 1 base from V and 0 bases from J, leaving 19 bases between. CDR3 nucleotides: TGTGCCAGCAGCTTAGGGGGACTGGATTGGATTAGCTCCTACAATGAGCAGTTCTTC. It encodes CASSLGGLDWISSYNEQFF. Based on the CDR3 plus reference TRBV7-9 and TRBJ2-1, the full variable domain is DTGVSQNPRHKITKRGQNVTFRCDPISEHNRLYWYRQTLGQGPEFLTYFQNEAQLEKSRLLSDRFSAERPKGSFSTLEIQRTEQGDSAMYLCASSLGGLDWISSYNEQFFGPGTRLTVL.

This clonotype was counted many times. This CDR3 reads CASSSDSTYEQYF. CDR3 DNA: TGTGCCAGCAGCTCAGATTCTACCTACGAGCAGTACTTC. The chain couples TRBV7-9 to TRBJ2-7; no firm D call. Germline V gene data show CDR1 as SEHNR and CDR2 as FQNEAQ (reference sequence). There are 13 residues in the CDR3. Trimming removed 4 bases from V and 2 bases from J, with 9 bases in between.

The sample holds many counts of this clonotype. The rearrangement uses TRBV20-1 and TRBJ2-3, with TRBD2 identical over 11 bases. The V segment lost 6 bases and the J segment 9 bases; nucleotides outside the gene matches: 17. CDR3 size: 16 residues. Germline-derived CDR1 and CDR2 are DFQATT and SNEGSKA (reference sequence). CDR3 sequence (DNA): TGCAGTGCAAACCCTATAGCGGGGGGGCTCCATCGCACGCAGTATTTT. It yields the protein CSANPIAGGLHRTQYF.

Many counts were recorded for this clonotype. The chain is built from TRBV4-3 and TRBJ1-1; D is perhaps TRBD1 (5 bases). CDR1 is LGHNA and CDR2 is YSLEER in the germline V gene. V lost 1 base and J 5 bases, leaving 20 bases between the germline ends. The CDR3 is made up of 17 amino acids. The CDR3 loop reads CASSQGGWREVSTEAFF. DNA of the CDR3: TGCGCCAGCAGCCAAGGGGGGTGGAGGGAGGTATCAACTGAAGCTTTCTTT.

V is TRBV18 and J is TRBJ1-1, with D hard to call. Trimming shortened V by 2 bases and J by 2 bases, and 9 bases separated the two germline ends. CDR1 KGHSH and CDR2 LQKENI come from the germline V gene. The length of the CDR3 is 14 residues. This CDR3 is CASSPVSRNTEAFF. As DNA, the CDR3 is TGTGCCAGCTCACCAGTATCCAGAAACACTGAAGCTTTCTTT.

This clonotype was observed many times. This chain links TRBV10-2 with TRBJ1-5; 7 bases fit TRBD1. V dropped 6 bases and J dropped 5; count of bases not matched to a gene: 1. The CDR3 covers 12 residues. Germline assignment: CDR1 WSHSY and CDR2 SAAADI. CDR3 sequence (DNA): TGCGCCAGCAGCAGGGGGGATCAGCCCCAGCATTTT. It translates to CASSRGDQPQHF.